This T cell receptor beta chain emerged from a study of beta chain features in type 1 diabetes. Study as a whole: The patients were much like the healthy donors in age, gender and cell yields. Taken together, all samples contributed some 98 million examined sorted cells.

Findings of the study overall: Across all four CD4+ subsets, people with type 1 diabetes showed modestly shorter TCRB CDR3s.

Donors contributed one heparinised blood draw apiece, averaging roughly 100 mL. With respect to this clone: The antigen is undetermined.

Germline trimming cut 3 bases from V and 2 bases from J; bases unmatched to any gene: 6. Germline CDR1 KGHSH, CDR2 LQKENI. This CDR3 region has 16 residues. The isolated RNA, all of it, was reverse transcribed, so expressed TCRB transcripts were what got sequenced. This table comes from immunoSEQ multiplex PCR, and its TCRdb copy is limited to in-frame clones, with some not included. Of under 950,000 clones in the sample, 17% were seen once. Specimen: naive CD4+ T cells from blood. The chain links TRBV18 to TRBJ2-4; 8 bases align to TRBD1. The clonotype comes from a woman under 30 in good health. The DNA for the CDR3 is TGTGCCAGCTCACCTTGGACAGGGAGGACCAAAAACATTCAGTACTTC. It translates to CASSPWTGRTKNIQYF.